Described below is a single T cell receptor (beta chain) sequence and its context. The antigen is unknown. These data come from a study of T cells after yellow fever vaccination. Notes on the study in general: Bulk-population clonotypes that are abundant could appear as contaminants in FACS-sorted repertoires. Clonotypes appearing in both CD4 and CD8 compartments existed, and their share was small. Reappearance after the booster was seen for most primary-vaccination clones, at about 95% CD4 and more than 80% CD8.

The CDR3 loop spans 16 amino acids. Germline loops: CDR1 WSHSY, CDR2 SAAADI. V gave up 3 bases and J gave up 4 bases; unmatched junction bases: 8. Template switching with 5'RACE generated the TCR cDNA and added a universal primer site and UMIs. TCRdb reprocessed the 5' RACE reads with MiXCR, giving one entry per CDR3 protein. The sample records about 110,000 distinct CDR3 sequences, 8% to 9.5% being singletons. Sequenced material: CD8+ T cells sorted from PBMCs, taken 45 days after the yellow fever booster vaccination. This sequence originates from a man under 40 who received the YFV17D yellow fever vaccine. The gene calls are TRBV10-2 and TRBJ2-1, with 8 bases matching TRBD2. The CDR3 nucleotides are TGCGCCAGCAGTGACGTTTGGGTAGCGGGATACAATGAGCAGTTCTTC. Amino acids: CASSDVWVAGYNEQFF.